The present T cell receptor (beta chain) was sequenced within a study of cytomegalovirus exposure and HLA in healthy donors. Primers: 60 Vbeta forward and 13 Jbeta reverse. Data came from immunoSEQ multiplex PCR; TCRdb stores just in-frame clones and leaves some out. The data contain more than 75,000 clones, about 70% of them singletons. The sample consisted of PBMCs. The TCR was taken from a woman aged 45 to 65 in good health and CMV-seropositive.

CDR3 loop: CASSYSPDRGNEQYF. The CDR3 DNA sequence: TGTGCCAGCAGTTACTCACCGGACAGGGGAAACGAGCAGTACTTC. The gene calls are TRBV6-5 and TRBJ2-7, with 9 bases identical to TRBD1. The germline V gene has CDR1 MNHEY and CDR2 SVGAGI. The V segment lost 0 bases and the J segment 5 bases; nucleotides outside the gene matches: 5. This CDR3 has 15 residues.